The source of this T cell receptor (beta chain) is a study of beta chain features in type 1 diabetes. Broader study findings: All four CD4+ subsets of Type 1 diabetes patients contained TCRB CDR3s that were moderately but significantly shorter. Patients' naive, central memory and regulatory TCRB repertoires appeared more alike than those of healthy donors. Sequencing the cDNA could make cells with high TCR expression show up more than they should.

By way of CD45RO/CCR7/CD25/CD127/CD95/CD27, the CD4+ regulatory, stem cell-like memory, central memory and naive cells were sorted. Purity (above 98%) was reached by all sorted populations. The germline V gene has CDR1 SNHLY and CDR2 FYNNEI. V lost 7 bases, J lost 8 bases, and 12 bases stayed unmatched. The CDR3 sequence is 14 residues long. The authors reverse transcribed all of the isolated RNA, so sequencing captured expressed TCRB transcripts. The table came from immunoSEQ multiplex PCR; TCRdb's copy has only in-frame clones and leaves some out. The sample records more than 250,000 clones, roughly a quarter being singletons. Remarks on this clone: Its antigen is not known.

This receptor was identified in a woman in her thirties with type 1 diabetes. The source material was naive CD4+ T cells from blood. V gene TRBV2 combines with J gene TRBJ2-3; TRBD2 matches 7 bases. The CDR3 nucleotides are TGTGCCAGCACCACCCTGGCGGGAGTGGCTACGCAGTATTTT. It is translated as CASTTLAGVATQYF.